These 28 T cell receptor beta chains were all obtained from the same sample, sequenced in a study of CD8+ T cells in alopecia areata. Once RNA had been extracted, it was reverse transcribed into cDNA to act as the sequencing template. The data were produced by immunoSEQ multiplex PCR, yet TCRdb's version contains in-frame clones alone and is incomplete. The table shows about 190,000 clones, with approximately 56% occurring only once. As for treatment: oral pan-JAK inhibitor, 5-10 mg twice daily. The specimen comprised CD4+ T cells sorted from blood, sampled at week 4, from a patient treated with tofacitinib. The receptors here all came from a human donor with alopecia areata.

This clone turned up a few times. This rearrangement joins TRBV6-6 to TRBJ2-7; D may be TRBD2 (5 bases). V shed 0 bases and J shed 1 base, with 10 bases lying between them. The germline V gene has CDR1 MNHNY and CDR2 SVGAGI (reference sequence). This CDR3 comprises 15 residues. Written as DNA, the CDR3 is TGTGCCAGCAGTTACTCGAGGGCTACATCCTACGAGCAGTACTTC. This encodes CASSYSRATSYEQYF.

This chain uses TRBV28 with TRBJ1-1, with TRBD1 matching 7 bases. The CDR3 has 15 residues. The germline V gene has CDR1 MDHEN and CDR2 SYDVKM. J gave up 5 bases and V 3 bases, and 9 bases lay outside the gene matches. The CDR3 DNA reads as TGTGCCAGCAGTTTGACAGGGAATTATGAGACTGAAGCTTTCTTT. Its protein product is CASSLTGNYETEAFF. The variable domain in full, completed from reference TRBV28 and TRBJ1-1, reads DVKVTQSSRYLVKRTGEKVFLECVQDMDHENMFWYRQDPGLGLRLIYFSYDVKMKEKGDIPEGYSVSREKKERFSLILESASTNQTSMYLCASSLTGNYETEAFFGQGTRLTVV.

The genes are TRBV27 and TRBJ1-5; the D gene is possibly TRBD1 (6 bases). The length of the CDR3 is 13 residues. CDR1 and CDR2 (germline): MNHEY, SMNVEV (reference sequence). Trimming took 6 bases from V and 7 from J, leaving 13 bases between them. The CDR3 bases are TGTGCCAGCAGCTCAGGGGCACAACAGCCCCAGCATTTT. Translated: CASSSGAQQPQHF.

In this sample, this clone turned up a few times. The chain joins TRBV30 to TRBJ1-2; D call uncertain. The CDR3 is 13 amino acids. Per the germline V gene, CDR1 is GTSNPN and CDR2 is SVGIG (reference sequence). V shed 6 bases and J shed 3 bases, with 14 bases lying between them. The CDR3 nucleotides read TGTGCCTGTTCTCTTGGTGAGGACTATGGCTACACCTTC. It is translated as CACSLGEDYGYTF. Drawing the rest from reference TRBV30 and TRBJ1-2, the complete variable domain is SQTIHQWPATLVQPVGSPLSLECTVEGTSNPNLYWYRQAAGRGLQLLFYSVGIGQISSEVPQNLSASRPQDRQFILSSKKLLLSDSGFYLCACSLGEDYGYTFGSGTRLTVV.

V usage is TRBV5-1 and J usage is TRBJ2-2, with a tentative D call TRBD1 (6 bases). The CDR3 has 14 amino acids. Trimming stripped 4 bases from V and 4 bases from J, with 11 bases between. Germline V gene lookup returns CDR1 SGHRS and CDR2 YFSETQ. CDR3 sequence: CASSGHRATGELFF. The CDR3, as DNA: TGCGCCAGCAGCGGCCACAGGGCCACCGGGGAGCTGTTTTTT. The entire variable domain, with the rest obtained from reference TRBV5-1 and TRBJ2-2, is as follows: KAGVTQTPRYLIKTRGQQVTLSCSPISGHRSVSWYQQTPGQGLQFLFEYFSETQRNKGNFPGRFSGRQFSNSRSEMNVSTLELGDSALYLCASSGHRATGELFFGEGSRLTVL.

V and J are TRBV30 and TRBJ2-5; no clear D. CDR1 and CDR2 from the germline V gene are GTSNPN and SVGIG (reference sequence). The V end lost 0 bases, the J end lost 5 bases, and 13 bases lay between the germline ends. This CDR3 region has 14 residues. The CDR3 reads CAWSVGQAMETQYF. CDR3 nucleotides: TGTGCCTGGAGTGTAGGGCAGGCCATGGAGACCCAGTACTTC.

This CDR3 is CASSQGLAGGPEQYF. The CDR3 DNA follows: TGCGCCAGCAGCCAAGGACTAGCGGGAGGGCCCGAGCAGTACTTC. V gene TRBV4-1 combines with J gene TRBJ2-7; 14 nucleotides align to TRBD2. The CDR3 length is 15 residues. J was trimmed by 6 bases and V by 1 base; bases with no gene match: 2. CDR1 is MGHRA and CDR2 is YSYEKL in the germline V gene.

This clone was seen a few times. The genes are TRBV11-2 and TRBJ2-7; 7 bases line up with TRBD1. The CDR3 extends over 15 amino acids. Germline-derived CDR1 and CDR2 are SGHAT and FQNNGV. V gave up 0 bases and J gave up 2 bases; unmatched junction bases: 4. This CDR3 is CASSLEQGPTYEQYF. CDR3 nucleotides: TGTGCCAGCAGCTTAGAACAGGGGCCGACCTACGAGCAGTACTTC.

The chain employs TRBV30 and TRBJ1-4, with 9 bases fitting TRBD1. CDR1 and CDR2 (germline): GTSNPN, SVGIG (reference sequence). With 8 bases clipped from V and 4 bases from J, the junction kept 14 bases outside the gene matches. The CDR3 sequence is 16 residues long. CDR3 DNA sequence: TGTGCCACTCAACAGGGGGCAGGTGCCGGTAATGAAAAACTGTTTTTT. Translating it yields CATQQGAGAGNEKLFF.

This clone appeared many times. This sequence joins TRBV11-2 and TRBJ2-1; 8 bases are shared with TRBD1. Germline lookup yields CDR1 SGHAT and CDR2 FQNNGV. The length of the CDR3 is 16 residues. The V and J ends lost 5 bases and 6 bases, in that order; junction bases with no gene match: 12. CDR3 residues: CASSLTRTGSFNEQFF. The CDR3 coding sequence is TGTGCCAGCAGCCTAACTCGGACAGGGAGTTTCAATGAGCAGTTCTTC.

This clone was detected only a few times. The rearrangement joins TRBV18 to TRBJ2-7; 10 nucleotides align to TRBD1. The germline V gene has CDR1 KGHSH and CDR2 LQKENI. Germline trimming cut 1 base from V and 4 bases from J; bases unmatched to any gene: 7. The CDR3 has 16 amino acids. The CDR3 protein is CASSPRGQGISYEQYF. In DNA form, the CDR3 reads TGTGCCAGCTCACCACGGGGACAGGGGATCAGTTACGAGCAGTACTTC. The whole variable domain, remainder taken from reference TRBV18 and TRBJ2-7, is NAGVMQNPRHLVRRRGQEARLRCSPMKGHSHVYWYRQLPEEGLKFMVYLQKENIIDESGMPKERFSAEFPKEGPSILRIQQVVRGDSAAYFCASSPRGQGISYEQYFGPGTRLTVT.

The rearrangement joins TRBV27 to TRBJ2-1; 10 positions match TRBD2. J gave up 7 bases and V 2 bases, and 2 bases lay outside the gene matches. Per the germline V gene, CDR1 is MNHEY and CDR2 is SMNVEV (reference sequence). The CDR3 spans 14 residues. CDR3 sequence: CASSLTSGINEQFF. The CDR3 region has the DNA TGTGCCAGCAGTTTAACTAGCGGGATTAATGAGCAGTTCTTC.

This chain connects TRBV2 to TRBJ2-5; a possible D gene is TRBD2 (6 bases). Trimming removed 6 bases at V and 11 bases at J, with 10 bases between. The CDR3 runs to 10 residues. Looked up from germline, CDR1 is SNHLY and CDR2 is FYNNEI. The CDR3 region is CASSPGEQYF. The CDR3, as DNA: TGTGCCAGCAGCCCGGGGGAGCAGTACTTC.

The rearrangement links TRBV19 to TRBJ1-1; 7 bases align to TRBD1. Germline V gene data show CDR1 as LNHDA and CDR2 as SQIVND (reference sequence). Germline trimming cut 2 bases from V and 2 bases from J; bases unmatched to any gene: 5. There are 15 residues in the CDR3. CDR3 DNA: TGTGCCAGTAGTATAACCGGGACAGTAAACACTGAAGCTTTCTTT. Translated: CASSITGTVNTEAFF.

The CDR3 reads CRNTEAFF. CDR3 bases: TGCAGGAACACTGAAGCTTTCTTT. The rearrangement joins TRBV20-1 to TRBJ1-1; D gene uncertain. Germline-derived CDR1 and CDR2 are DFQATT and SNEGSKA (reference sequence). This CDR3 region has 8 residues.

This clone was picked up a small number of times. The genes are TRBV7-3 and TRBJ2-7, with D maybe TRBD2 (5 bases). The CDR3 runs 13 residues. V was pared by 1 base and J by 6 bases, with 10 bases between. CDR1 is SGHTA, CDR2 FQGTGA, per germline. The CDR3 is CASSLMRASEQYF. CDR3 nucleotides: TGTGCCAGCAGCTTAATGAGGGCCAGCGAGCAGTACTTC.

The chain combines TRBV4-2 with TRBJ2-2, with 11 bases lining up with TRBD1. The CDR3 length is 14 residues. Germline trimming cut 7 bases from V and 4 bases from J; bases unmatched to any gene: 2. The germline V gene has CDR1 LGHNA and CDR2 YNFKEQ. Here the CDR3 DNA reads TGTGCCAGCACCGGGACAGGGGGCACCGGGGAGCTGTTTTTT. Translating it yields CASTGTGGTGELFF.

Only a few counts were recorded for this clone. The rearrangement links TRBV28 to TRBJ2-1; perhaps TRBD1 as D (5 bases). Trimming pared 7 bases from V and 0 bases from J, leaving 10 bases between. The CDR3 has 14 residues. Germline values: CDR1 MDHEN, CDR2 SYDVKM. The CDR3 reads CASKGQGSYNEQFF. CDR3 bases: TGTGCCAGCAAGGGCCAGGGCTCCTACAATGAGCAGTTCTTC. The variable domain in full, completed from reference TRBV28 and TRBJ2-1, reads DVKVTQSSRYLVKRTGEKVFLECVQDMDHENMFWYRQDPGLGLRLIYFSYDVKMKEKGDIPEGYSVSREKKERFSLILESASTNQTSMYLCASKGQGSYNEQFFGPGTRLTVL.

The genes are TRBV27 and TRBJ2-3; TRBD1 might be the D (5 bases). The CDR3 runs to 13 residues. Per germline, CDR1 MNHEY and CDR2 SMNVEV (reference sequence). V dropped 7 bases and J dropped 0 bases, with 8 bases sitting between them. CDR3 protein: CASTGISTDTQYF. In nucleotides, the CDR3 is TGTGCCAGCACAGGGATCAGCACAGATACGCAGTATTTT.

The chain combines TRBV19 with TRBJ1-2; D is possibly TRBD1 (6 bases). Trimming cost V 5 bases and J 0 bases, with 13 bases left between them. The CDR3 runs 15 residues. Germline V CDR1 and CDR2: LNHDA, SQIVND (reference sequence). The CDR3 DNA is TGTGCCAGTAGTGAAACAGGGCGAGCTAACTATGGCTACACCTTC. It translates to CASSETGRANYGYTF. Full variable domain (remainder filled in from reference TRBV19 and TRBJ1-2): DGGITQSPKYLFRKEGQNVTLSCEQNLNHDAMYWYRQDPGQGLRLIYYSQIVNDFQKGDIAEGYSVSREKKESFPLTVTSAQKNPTAFYLCASSETGRANYGYTFGSGTRLTVV.

The chain is built from TRBV4-3 and TRBJ1-2, with D possibly being TRBD1 (6 bases). The CDR3 runs 17 residues. V was shortened by 3 bases and J by 6 bases, with 23 bases between the two germline ends. The germline V gene encodes CDR1 LGHNA and CDR2 YSLEER. CDR3 sequence reads: CASSQGLAGALWNGYTF. CDR3 bases: TGCGCCAGCAGCCAGGGACTAGCAGGGGCATTATGGAATGGCTACACCTTC.

The CDR3 nucleotides read TGTGCCTGGAGACTAGCGGGAGGTGGTTACAATGAGCAGTTCTTC. Its protein product is CAWRLAGGGYNEQFF. The chain links TRBV30 to TRBJ2-1; 12 bases line up with TRBD2. Germline V lookup: CDR1 GTSNPN, CDR2 SVGIG (reference sequence). The CDR3 has 15 amino acids. V lost 3 bases, J lost 4 bases, and 4 bases stayed unmatched.

The chain has TRBV30 and TRBJ1-5, with D possibly matching TRBD1 (6 bases). Germline CDR1 is GTSNPN and CDR2 is SVGIG (reference sequence). V lost 3 bases to trimming and J lost 4 bases, with 7 bases between them. The CDR3 length is 12 residues. The CDR3 DNA reads TGTGCCTGGAGGCAGGGGAATCAGCCCCAGCATTTT. This sequence encodes CAWRQGNQPQHF.

V and J are TRBV4-3 and TRBJ2-7, with unresolved D. Trimming stripped 0 bases from V and 3 bases from J, with 9 bases between. The V gene's germline CDR1 is LGHNA and CDR2 YSLEER. The CDR3 spans 14 residues. Written as DNA, the CDR3 is TGCGCCAGCAGCCAAGAACACAGACTCTACGAGCAGTACTTC. Amino acids: CASSQEHRLYEQYF.

Only a few counts were recorded for this clone. The genes are TRBV30 and TRBJ2-4; TRBD1 aligns across 11 bases. From germline, CDR1 is GTSNPN and CDR2 SVGIG (reference sequence). The CDR3 consists of 11 residues. Trimming cost V 7 bases and J 8 bases; bases outside gene matches: 1. The CDR3 nucleotides are TGTGCCTCGGGACAGGGGGACATTCAGTACTTC. Amino acid sequence: CASGQGDIQYF.

This clone has a handful of counts. The V and J genes are TRBV6-1 and TRBJ1-1, with TRBD1 matching 8 bases. The V gene's germline CDR1 is MNHNS and CDR2 SASEGT. V was pared by 4 bases and J by 1 base, with 11 bases of the junction left unmatched. The CDR3 consists of 17 residues. CDR3 loop: CASSGTRGRVRNTEAFF. The CDR3 coding sequence is TGTGCCAGCAGTGGAACCAGGGGGCGCGTGAGGAACACTGAAGCTTTCTTT.

CDR3 sequence (DNA): TGCAGCGGACTAGAGTACAATGAGCAGTTCTTC. Residues: CSGLEYNEQFF. The genes are TRBV29-1 and TRBJ2-1, with D tentatively TRBD2 (6 bases). The CDR3 totals 11 residues. Trimming removed 7 bases at V and 4 bases at J, with 8 bases between. In germline, CDR1 is SQVTM, CDR2 ANQGSEA.

This sequence joins TRBV2 and TRBJ1-2; TRBD1 matches at 8 bases. After removal of 7 bases from V and 4 bases from J, the junction contained 8 bases not matched to a gene. Germline V gene lookup returns CDR1 SNHLY and CDR2 FYNNEI. The CDR3 runs 14 residues. The CDR3 spells CASILTGGLYGYTF. The CDR3 bases are TGTGCCAGCATCCTCACAGGGGGGCTCTATGGCTACACCTTC.